This T cell receptor (beta chain) was identified during a study of blood T cell repertoires in COVID-19. The overall study: Samples came from the United States, Italy and Spain, spanning acute and convalescent COVID-19.

The length of the CDR3 is 14 residues. CDR1 is MNHEY and CDR2 is SVGAGI in the germline V gene. V was trimmed by 6 bases and J by 8 bases, leaving 19 bases between them. Repertoires were generated with immunoSEQ multiplex PCR, while TCRdb's copy carries only in-frame clones and drops some. This table holds 330,000 or so clones, approximately 91% found once. J is TRBJ1-2 and V is TRBV6-5; a weak D match, TRBD1 (5 bases). Sequenced input: PBMCs or T cells enriched from blood (not recorded which). The TCR sequence derives from a woman in her 30s who had been exposed to COVID-19. CDR3 amino acids: CASRSQGRSRGYTF. DNA of the CDR3: TGTGCCAGCAGGTCTCAGGGCAGGTCTAGGGGCTACACCTTC.